Here is one T cell receptor (beta chain) with its context. The antigen is undetermined. There are 15 residues in the CDR3. The germline gives CDR1 SGHNT, CDR2 YENEEA. With V trimmed by 3 bases and J by 8 bases, 5 bases remained unmatched. These data are taken from a study of blood T cells in healthy people across ages. They isolated at least 6 million PBMCs from each sample. Samples each had at least 6 micrograms of total RNA extracted. Study-level points and caveats: Diversity was higher, and naive CD4+ cells more numerous, in long-lived donors than in aged donors. CMV status of donors was not determined, possibly confounding expanded clonotype changes.

The second PCR ran roughly 6 to 12 cycles with a sample-barcoded 5' primer and J-beta primers. TCRdb redid the calling of the 5' RACE reads with MiXCR, one entry per CDR3 protein. The sample comprises about 400,000 distinct CDR3 sequences, roughly half of which are singletons, and over 40% rests with the top ten. The clonotype comes from a man aged 55 to 70 in good health. This rearrangement joins TRBV11-3 to TRBJ2-1; 12 bases are shared with TRBD2. Sequencing used blood. In DNA, the CDR3 is TGTGCCAGCAGCTTTCGGACTAGCGGGAAAGATGAGCAGTTCTTC. Translation: CASSFRTSGKDEQFF.